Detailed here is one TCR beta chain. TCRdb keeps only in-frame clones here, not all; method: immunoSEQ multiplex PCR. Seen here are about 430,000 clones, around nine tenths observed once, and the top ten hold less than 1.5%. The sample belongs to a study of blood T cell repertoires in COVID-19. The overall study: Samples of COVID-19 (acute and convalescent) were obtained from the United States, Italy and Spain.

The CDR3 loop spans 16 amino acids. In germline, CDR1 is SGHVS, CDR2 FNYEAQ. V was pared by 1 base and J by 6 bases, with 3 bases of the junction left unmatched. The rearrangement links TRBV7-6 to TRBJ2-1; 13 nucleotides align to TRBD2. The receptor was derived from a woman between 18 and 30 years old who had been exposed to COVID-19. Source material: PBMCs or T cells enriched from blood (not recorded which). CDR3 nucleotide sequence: TGTGCCAGCAGCTTAGATGGGACTAGCGGGATCAATGAGCAGTTCTTC. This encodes CASSLDGTSGINEQFF.